What follows describes a single T cell receptor (beta chain). This clone was counted only a few times. Its antigen target is currently unknown. Base qualities were left out, and no much larger clone turns up one base away. The data were obtained in a study of blood T cell repertoires in COVID-19 (dated by TCRdb to the early 2020s). In the study overall: Collaborator samples came from the United States, Italy and Spain and covered acute and convalescent phases of COVID-19. The repertoires were made available in a free public database intended to serve as a resource for research on the immune response to SARS-CoV-2. The material from the prospective study consisted of cDNA or gDNA derived from T cells, B-cell-depleted T cells, or PBMCs. Sample metadata almost always included a de-identified subject ID, COVID-19 status, age in years and sex. Where available, HLA class I and class II types were obtained from metadata supplied by the sample provider rather than from assay-based typing. Subjects who had been exposed to COVID-19, were actively infected with it, or had recovered from it provided the deeply sampled blood TCRbeta repertoires that made up the dataset. Samples were obtained from the ongoing ImmuneRACE study (first 160 participants) and from over a thousand subjects provided by 6 global collaborators.

Overall results and qualifications from the work: The quantity of clinical and demographic metadata differed by source and by participant and was supplied without curation.

The immunoSEQ Assay, a bias-controlled multiplex PCR, was used to amplify TCRbeta CDR3 regions from genomic DNA. The original pipeline was this. The number of nucleated cells in each sample was estimated by amplification of reference gene primers within the assay. To quantify the absolute abundance of each unique TCRbeta CDR3 rearrangement, sequence reads were collapsed and filtered. For each sample, productive Simpson clonality was calculated as the square root of Simpson's diversity index over productive rearrangements. In its TCRdb copy, this immuneACCESS table keeps in-frame sequences only and misses some clones. Where compared with another copy, unresolved V genes explain less than half of these, and the others have no known cause. The V and J calls and clone size were taken over from that table, and D and trimming were inferred from the DNA. This sample comprises more than 150,000 clones, roughly 76% of them detected only once. In total, the top ten clones hold more than 10% of the sample.

CDR1 and CDR2 are read off the germline V gene (reference sequence) as SEHNR and FQNEAQ. The CDR3 numbers 13 residues from cysteine through phenylalanine. Only the CDR3 portion is preserved as DNA: 39 bases, with reading frame beginning at the first base. V drops 6 bases and J drops 5 bases, leaving 10 bases in between. One collaborating source in Seattle enrolled patients while the patients were actively infected and followed the patients over time throughout the course of disease. The collaborating institutions used their own protocols to collect whole blood in K2EDTA tubes. Collaborator samples were shipped for TCRbeta analysis as frozen whole blood, isolated PBMCs, or DNA extracted from either sample type.

This clonotype was sampled from a woman at least 80 years old with COVID-19, enrolled during active disease. The material sequenced was peripheral blood. The rearrangement joined TRBV7-9 to TRBJ2-2; a tentative D match to TRBD2 spans 5 bases. The nucleotides read TGTGCCAGCAGGAGGGAAACAACCGGGGAGCTGTTTTTT. Its protein is CASRRETTGELFF.